The rows below give T cell receptor beta chains drawn from one sample of a study of CD4 T cells in relation to SARS-CoV-2 and coronaviruses. Generated by immunoSEQ multiplex PCR, the TCRdb table keeps only in-frame clones and is missing some. The sample has some 21,000 clones, 76% seen once. Antigen specificity for these receptors is unknown. Sequencing was performed on CD4+ T cells from PBMCs, cultured in vitro. Source of these receptors: a human donor in good health. The conserved cysteine and the conserved F or W are not part of the CDR3 here. Fields, in order: V gene, CDR3 protein.

TRBV27	ASSSTYEQY
TRBV5-4	ASRWDRSNEAF
TRBV7-9	ASSGDTGELF
TRBV4-1	ASSQGVSYEQY
TRBV19	ASSLYGGGTGELF
TRBV29-1	SVGRDPNTEAF
TRBV5-1	ASLPAHSNTDTQY
TRBV7-9	ASSLTGTNEKLF
TRBV12-3/TRBV12-4	ASSLNSMETQY
TRBV3-1/TRBV3-2	ASSPTPEMNTEAF
TRBV6-1	ASSEPGISNQPQH
TRBV3-1/TRBV3-2	ASSPHEPTGMNTGELF
TRBV7-8	ASSFQGAGYGYT
TRBV7-3	ASSTDRGSYNEQF
TRBV24-1	ATADTNSYNEQF
TRBV2	ASSPLLVYQETQY
TRBV27	ASRYGQNNSPLH
TRBV24-1	ATSDPTNQPQH
TRBV6-1	ASSESRAGGFHEQY
TRBV6-4	ASSATDANTGELF
TRBV6-5	ASCLDRDTEAF
TRBV21-1	ASSKYPSTATSGPSSYEQY
TRBV12-5	ASGQTGTAYEQY
TRBV28	ASRQSNQPQH
TRBV19	ASRGDLYEQY
TRBV27	ASSTDRNYGYT
TRBV9	ASSVQGLDTEAF
TRBV11-3	ASSLDLQGAWDIQY
TRBV29-1	SVDAWAVYDEQF
TRBV7-9	ASSPDREDQPQH
TRBV11-2	ASSFARAYEQF
TRBV14	ASSHRQRGWGSPLH
TRBV19	ASRLYGQRGNNEQF
TRBV18	ASSPPPGGETEAF
TRBV4-2	ASSQDTSGSTDTQY
TRBV28	ASGLLWGVGEKLF
TRBV6-5	ASSWTGTGYT
TRBV15	ATSAETGFDFSGANVLT
TRBV5-4	ASSPERGSSYNEQF
TRBV20-1	SVGLGTQY
TRBV19	ASSRDRFFYEQY
TRBV3-1/TRBV3-2	ASRQGSGGSTEAF
TRBV30	AWSVGPEQY
TRBV5-4	ASSLASGIRTDTQY
TRBV5-8	ASSEPGRGRLGYT
TRBV13	ASSSKELGTQY
TRBV2	ASRLANYGYT
TRBV3-1/TRBV3-2	ASSQFGSQGPWGELF
TRBV2	ASSVRSGSTDTQY